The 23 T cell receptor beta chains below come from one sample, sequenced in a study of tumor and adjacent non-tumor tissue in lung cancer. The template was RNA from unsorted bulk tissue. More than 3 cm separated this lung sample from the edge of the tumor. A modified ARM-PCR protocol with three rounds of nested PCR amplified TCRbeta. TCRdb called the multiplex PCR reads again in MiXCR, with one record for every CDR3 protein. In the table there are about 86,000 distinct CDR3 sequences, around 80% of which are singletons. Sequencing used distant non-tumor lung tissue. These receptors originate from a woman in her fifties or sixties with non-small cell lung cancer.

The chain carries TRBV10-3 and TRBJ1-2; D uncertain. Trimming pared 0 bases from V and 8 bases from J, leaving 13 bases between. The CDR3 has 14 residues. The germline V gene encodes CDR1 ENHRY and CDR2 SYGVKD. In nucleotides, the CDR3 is TGTGCCATCAGTGAGTCGGGCTGTAGATTCGGCTACACCTTC. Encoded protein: CAISESGCRFGYTF.

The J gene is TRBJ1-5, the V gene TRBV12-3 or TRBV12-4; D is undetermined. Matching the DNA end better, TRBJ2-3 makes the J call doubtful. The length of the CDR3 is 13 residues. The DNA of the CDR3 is TGTGCCAGCAGTCTGGCCAACATTCAGCCCCAGTATTTT. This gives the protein CASSLANIQPQYF.

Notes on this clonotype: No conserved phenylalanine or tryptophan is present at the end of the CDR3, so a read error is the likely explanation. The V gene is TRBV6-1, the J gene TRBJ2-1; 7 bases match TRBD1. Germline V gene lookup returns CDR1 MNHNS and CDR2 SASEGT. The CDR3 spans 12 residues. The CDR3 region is CVSSQTGVEQFS. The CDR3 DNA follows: TGTGTCAGCAGTCAAACAGGGGTTGAGCAGTTCTCC.

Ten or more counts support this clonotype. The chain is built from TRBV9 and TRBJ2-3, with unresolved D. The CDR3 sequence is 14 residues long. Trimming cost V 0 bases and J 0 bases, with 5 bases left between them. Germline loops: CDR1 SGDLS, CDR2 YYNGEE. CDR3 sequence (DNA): TGTGCCAGCAGCGTAGCGGATAGCACAGATACGCAGTATTTT. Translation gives CASSVADSTDTQYF.

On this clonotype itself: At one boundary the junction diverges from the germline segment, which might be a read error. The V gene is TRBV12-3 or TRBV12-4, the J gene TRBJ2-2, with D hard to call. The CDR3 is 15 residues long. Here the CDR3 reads CVSCSQILGRGELFF. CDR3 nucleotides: TGTGTCAGCTGTTCGCAAATACTTGGTAGGGGGGAGCTGTTTTTT.

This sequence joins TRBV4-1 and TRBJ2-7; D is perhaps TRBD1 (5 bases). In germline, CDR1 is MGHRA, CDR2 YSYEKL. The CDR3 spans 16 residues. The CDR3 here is CTNSQVGVNNHYEQYF. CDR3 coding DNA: TGCACCAACAGCCAAGTAGGGGTAAACAATCACTACGAGCAGTACTTC.

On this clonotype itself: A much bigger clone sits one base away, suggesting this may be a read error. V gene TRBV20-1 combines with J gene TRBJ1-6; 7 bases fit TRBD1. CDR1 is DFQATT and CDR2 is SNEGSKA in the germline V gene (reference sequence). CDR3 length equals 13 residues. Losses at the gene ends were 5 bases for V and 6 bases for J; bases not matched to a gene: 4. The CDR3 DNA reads TGCAGTGCTGGAGGGGACAGTAATTCACCCCTCCACTTT. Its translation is CSAGGDSNSPLHF.

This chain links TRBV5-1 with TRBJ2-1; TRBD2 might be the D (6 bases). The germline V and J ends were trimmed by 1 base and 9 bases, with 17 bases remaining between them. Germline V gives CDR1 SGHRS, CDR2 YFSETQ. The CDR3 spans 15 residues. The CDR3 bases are TGCGCCAGCAGCTTGCCTAGCAGGAGGGCAGTTGAGCAGTTCTTC. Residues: CASSLPSRRAVEQFF. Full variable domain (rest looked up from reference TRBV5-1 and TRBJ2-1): KAGVTQTPRYLIKTRGQQVTLSCSPISGHRSVSWYQQTPGQGLQFLFEYFSETQRNKGNFPGRFSGRQFSNSRSEMNVSTLELGDSALYLCASSLPSRRAVEQFFGPGTRLTVL.

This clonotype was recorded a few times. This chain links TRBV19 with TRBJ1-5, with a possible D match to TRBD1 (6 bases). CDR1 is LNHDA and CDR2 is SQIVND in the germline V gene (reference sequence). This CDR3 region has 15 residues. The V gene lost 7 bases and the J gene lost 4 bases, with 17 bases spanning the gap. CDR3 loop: CASIAGGRLNQPQHF. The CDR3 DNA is TGTGCCAGTATAGCGGGGGGGCGGTTGAATCAGCCCCAGCATTTT.

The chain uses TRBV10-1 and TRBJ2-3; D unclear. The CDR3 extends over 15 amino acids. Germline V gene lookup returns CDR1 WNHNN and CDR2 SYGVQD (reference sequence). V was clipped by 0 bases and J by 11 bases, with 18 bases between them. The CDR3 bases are TGCGCCAGCAGTGAGTCGATTCAGCCTTTAAATATGCAGTATTTT. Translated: CASSESIQPLNMQYF.

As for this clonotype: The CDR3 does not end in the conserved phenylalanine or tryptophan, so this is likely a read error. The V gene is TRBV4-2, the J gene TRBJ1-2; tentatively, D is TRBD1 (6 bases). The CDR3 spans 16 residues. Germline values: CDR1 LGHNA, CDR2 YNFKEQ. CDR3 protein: CASSPESTGRSLGYTL. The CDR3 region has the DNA TGTGCTAGCAGCCCAGAAAGTACAGGGCGGTCGCTTGGCTACACCTTA.

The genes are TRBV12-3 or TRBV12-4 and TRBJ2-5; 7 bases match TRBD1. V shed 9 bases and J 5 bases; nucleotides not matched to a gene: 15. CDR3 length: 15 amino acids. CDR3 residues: CASSETRGLGETQYF. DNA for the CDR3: TGTGCCAGTAGTGAAACAAGGGGGCTGGGGGAGACCCAGTACTTC.

The CDR3 DNA reads TGTGCCAGCAGTATCCAGTCTCTTTCCAAAGCTACGCAGTATTTT. This encodes CASSIQSLSKATQYF. This rearrangement joins TRBV6-5 to TRBJ2-3; D is unresolved. The CDR3 is 15 amino acids. The germline V and J ends were trimmed by 5 bases and 8 bases, with 20 bases remaining between them. The germline V gene encodes CDR1 MNHEY and CDR2 SVGAGI.

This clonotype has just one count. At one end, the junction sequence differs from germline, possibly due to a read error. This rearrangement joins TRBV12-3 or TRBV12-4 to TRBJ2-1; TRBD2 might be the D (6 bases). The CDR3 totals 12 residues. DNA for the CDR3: TGTGGCAGCAGTTTTCAGCGGGATGAGCAGTTCTTC. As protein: CGSSFQRDEQFF.

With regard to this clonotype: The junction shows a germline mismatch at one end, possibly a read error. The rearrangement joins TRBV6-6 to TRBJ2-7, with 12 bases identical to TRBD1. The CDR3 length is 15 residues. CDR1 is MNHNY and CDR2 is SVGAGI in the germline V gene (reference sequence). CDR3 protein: CASSYGTGGFYEQYF. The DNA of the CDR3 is TGTGCCAGCAGTTACGGGACAGGGGGCTTCTACGAGCAATACTTC.

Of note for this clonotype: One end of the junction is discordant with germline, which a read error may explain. The CDR3 loop reads CSVEGTPTALVAEAFF. Here the CDR3 DNA reads TGCAGCGTAGAAGGGACCCCGACCGCTTTAGTTGCTGAAGCTTTCTTT. The V gene is TRBV29-1, the J gene TRBJ1-1; D is possibly TRBD1 (5 bases). The CDR3 spans 16 residues. Germline CDR1 reads SQVTM; CDR2 reads ANQGSEA.

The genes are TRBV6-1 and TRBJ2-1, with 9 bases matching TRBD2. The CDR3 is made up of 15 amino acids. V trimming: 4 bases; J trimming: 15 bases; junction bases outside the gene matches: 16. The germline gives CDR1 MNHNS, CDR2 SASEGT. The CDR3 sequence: CASSGGRAPYNDRFF. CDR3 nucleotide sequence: TGTGCCAGCAGTGGCGGGAGGGCCCCCTACAATGATCGGTTCTTC.

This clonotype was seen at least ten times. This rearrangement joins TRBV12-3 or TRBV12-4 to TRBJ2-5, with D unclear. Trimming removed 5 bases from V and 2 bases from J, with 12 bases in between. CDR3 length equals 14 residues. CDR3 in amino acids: CASSLPDTQETQYF. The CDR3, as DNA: TGTGCCAGCAGTCTCCCCGACACACAAGAGACCCAGTACTTC.

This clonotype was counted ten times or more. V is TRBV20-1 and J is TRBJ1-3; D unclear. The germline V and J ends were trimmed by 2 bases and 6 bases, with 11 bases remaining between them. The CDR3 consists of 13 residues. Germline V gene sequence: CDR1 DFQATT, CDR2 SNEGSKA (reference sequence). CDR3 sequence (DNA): TGCAGTGCTAGATCCCCGACCCTAAACACCATATATTTT. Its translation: CSARSPTLNTIYF.

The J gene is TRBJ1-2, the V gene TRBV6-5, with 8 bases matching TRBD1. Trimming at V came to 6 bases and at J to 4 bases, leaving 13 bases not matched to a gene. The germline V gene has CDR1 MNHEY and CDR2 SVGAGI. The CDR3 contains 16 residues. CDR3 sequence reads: CASRNIIWQGAYGYTF. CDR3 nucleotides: TGTGCCAGCAGAAACATTATATGGCAGGGGGCCTATGGCTACACCTTC.

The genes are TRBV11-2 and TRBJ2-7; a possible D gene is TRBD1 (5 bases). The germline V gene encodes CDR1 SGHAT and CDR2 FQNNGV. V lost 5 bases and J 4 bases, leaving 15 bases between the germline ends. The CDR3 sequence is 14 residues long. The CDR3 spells CASSLADTVYEQYF. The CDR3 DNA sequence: TGTGCCAGCAGCCTGGCGGACACTGTGTACGAGCAGTACTTC.

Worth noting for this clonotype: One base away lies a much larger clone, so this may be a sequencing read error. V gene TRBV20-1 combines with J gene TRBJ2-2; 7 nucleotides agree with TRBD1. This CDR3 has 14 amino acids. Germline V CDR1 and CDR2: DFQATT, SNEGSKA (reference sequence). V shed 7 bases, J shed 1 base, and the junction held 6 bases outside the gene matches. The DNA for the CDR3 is TGCAGTGTGAGAGCAGGGGGGAACACCGGGGAGCTGTTTTTT. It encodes CSVRAGGNTGELFF.

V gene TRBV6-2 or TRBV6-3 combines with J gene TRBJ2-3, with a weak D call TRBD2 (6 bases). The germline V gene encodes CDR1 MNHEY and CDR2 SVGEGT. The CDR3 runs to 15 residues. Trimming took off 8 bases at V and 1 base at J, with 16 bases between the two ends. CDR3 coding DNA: TGTGCCAGCTGTCTAGCGCTCCCAGGCACAGATACGCAGTATTTT. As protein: CASCLALPGTDTQYF.